This TCR beta chain was sequenced during a study of identical twins. Points from the study as a whole: Beta out-of-frame sequences showed weaker excess sharing between twins.

TCRdb ran MiXCR on the 5' RACE reads and lists one entry per CDR3 protein. The data show approximately 500,000 distinct CDR3 sequences, roughly 24% seen once. As concerns this clonotype: Its antigen is currently unknown.

The CDR3 is 14 amino acids. Germline V gives CDR1 MNHEY, CDR2 SVGAGI. V was shortened by 4 bases and J by 9 bases, with 18 bases between the two germline ends. The same data also went into a second study, on T cells expressing NK-cell markers. This second report adds: Certain NKG2C+ T cell clones were expanded, and their HCMV specificity remained unclear.

This chain links TRBV6-5 with TRBJ2-5; possibly TRBD2 for D (9 bases). Input material: CD4+ T cells sorted from blood. This sequence originates from a woman in her late teens or twenties in good health. The CDR3 loop reads CASSWTGREGPQYF. The CDR3 DNA is TGTGCCAGCAGTTGGACAGGGCGGGAGGGGCCCCAGTACTTC.